The entry below gives a single TCR beta chain sequence along with its context. Its target antigen remains unknown. No base quality information exists; no much larger clone differs at one position. The CDR3 numbers 15 residues from cysteine through phenylalanine. Of all the DNA, just the CDR3 is kept, 45 bases in frame from base 1. Clipping removes 3 bases from V and 5 bases from J, with 5 as the unmatched junction base count. The germline V gene yields MGHDK for CDR1 and SYGVNS for CDR2. The data originate from a study of shared clonotypes between healthy human individuals (dated by TCRdb to between 2020 and 2021). Some background on the complete study: Three men and a couple of women, aged 18 to 49 years, made up the cohort. For each donor, CD4 naive and CD4 memory were each given three plates, CD8 naive was given two plates, and CD8 memory was given one plate. To estimate repertoire size and how much clonotypes are shared between individuals, the study performed deep sequencing of blood TCR repertoires from 4 to 6 healthy adults. To increase sequencing depth and limit assay-specific biases, TCR repertoire library preparation and sequencing were carried out by different laboratories using diverse techniques. Per donor, leukapheresis produced somewhere between about 0.8 and 9 billion PBMCs.

TCR CDR3 regions were amplified from genomic DNA by multiplex PCR using the deep immunoSEQ assay. Genomic DNA extracted from each cell subset was distributed evenly over all wells of several immunoSEQ 96-well plates, and each plate served as one replicate. For sorted subsets, roughly 200 ng of genomic DNA, equivalent to around 29,000 T cell genomes, went into each replicate PCR. The purified libraries were quantified using a Qubit 3.0 fluorometer, sized with a Bioanalyzer 2100, and then quantified again using the KAPA Library Quantification kit. A separate single-read 150-cycle Illumina NextSeq 550 flow cell was used to sequence each immunoSEQ 96-well plate. On the study's bioinformatics: Because the immunoSEQ output included only junctional sequences and no quality scores, the filtering could not be the same as the filtering used for full-length reads. To assign V/J genes and CDR3, sequences were annotated using PyIR, a Python wrapper for IgBLAST v1.9, with IMGT germline references. Reads were filtered out if the reads had weak V/J assignments (E-value above 1e-6), no CDR3, stop codons, out-of-frame junctions, or ambiguous translated residues. V3J clonotypes were defined as sequences sharing the same inferred V gene, J gene, and CDR3 amino acid sequence. Percentage overlap between repertoires was computed as shared unique clonotypes divided by the size of the smaller repertoire. RTK rarefaction, the Chao1 estimator, and Recon v2.1 estimates of unobserved clonotypes were used to assess repertoire richness. OLGA was used to compute generation probabilities for all TCRbeta clonotypes that the gDNA method yielded from a handful of donors. The table was pulled from immuneACCESS by TCRdb, which kept in-frame rearrangements only. Such tables lose some clones; where checked, under half of the loss comes from unresolved V genes, and the rest has no known cause. V and J calls and clone size are as listed in that table; D and trimming were resolved from the DNA. The sample data list some 2 million clones, and about 95% of these were observed just once. The ten most abundant clones make up roughly 1.1% of the sample.

CD8 naive samples were CD45RO-negative cells positively selected for CCR7, giving a CD45RA+CCR7+ population that excluded TemRA cells. The donors were healthy, HIV-negative adults who had no recently reported acute infections or vaccinations. All donors were Caucasian adults living in Nashville, Tennessee, USA. After blood collection by leukapheresis, PBMCs were isolated using Ficoll-Histopaque density gradient centrifugation and then cryopreserved in the vapor phase of liquid nitrogen. Purity and quantity of every magnetically sorted T cell population were checked by analytical flow cytometry. From each sorted fraction, genomic DNA was isolated and quantified by UV absorbance on a Nanodrop 2000c. The investigation overall reported the following: Rarefaction of sorted-subset datasets indicated incomplete sequencing despite the large sequencing depth. Across four donors, approximately 5% of naive CD4, 3% to 3.5% of naive CD8, 2.3% of memory CD4, and 0.4% to 0.45% of memory CD8 clonotypes were shared. Because the study included a small number of donors, the genetic and exposure-history diversity represented was limited. Based on pairwise subsampling, the degree of clonotype sharing among donors was expected to be affected by sequencing depth. Estimated clonotype richness was generally larger for naive than for memory subsets. Only blood was sampled, and tissue TCR repertoires likely differ from those in blood. Clonotypes shared by all four sorted-subset donors showed higher generation probabilities than non-shared clonotypes.

The sequence was collected from a young man in good health. The sample comprised naive CD8+ T cells sorted from blood. The sample's cell subset or site label is to be understood as: CD45RA+CCR7+. In this chain, TRBV25-1 is recombined with TRBJ2-1, with 9 bases aligning to TRBD2. The CDR3 corresponds to CASSDPSGINNEQFF. The sequenced DNA is TGTGCCAGCAGTGATCCTAGCGGGATAAACAATGAGCAGTTCTTC. The reference TRBV25-1 and TRBJ2-1 proteins fill in what lies around the CDR3, so the full variable domain reads EADIYQTPRYLVIGTGKKITLECSQTMGHDKMYWYQQDPGMELHLIHYSYGVNSTEKGDLSSESTVSRIRTEHFPLTLESARPSHTSQYLCASSDPSGINNEQFFGPGTRLTVL.